The 6 T cell receptor beta chains reported below all come from one sample, sequenced in a study of spatial heterogeneity in lung cancer. From the 5' RACE reads, TCRdb called clonotypes with MiXCR, one entry per CDR3 protein. This table has 2,500 to 3,000 distinct CDR3 sequences, over 10% appearing once. Time point reported: sample taken at primary tumor resection. Whole RNA came from tumor, nontumor lung or frozen PBMC and was sequenced without being sorted. This specimen consisted of normal lung tissue next to the tumor, obtained at surgery. Every receptor here comes from a male donor with early-stage non-small cell lung cancer.

By sample share, this clonotype is medium-sized. This chain joins TRBV9 and TRBJ2-2; D may be TRBD2 (6 bases). Germline V gene sequence: CDR1 SGDLS, CDR2 YYNGEE. The V gene lost 2 bases and the J gene lost 1 base, with 9 bases spanning the gap. The CDR3 totals 15 residues. CDR3 nucleotide sequence: TGTGCCAGCAGCGTTGCAGCGGGGAACACCGGGGAGCTGTTTTTT. Residues: CASSVAAGNTGELFF.

This clonotype is labeled as medium-sized (0.01 to 0.1%). This rearrangement joins TRBV5-4 to TRBJ2-7; D call uncertain. CDR1 SGHNT and CDR2 YYREEE come from the germline V gene (reference sequence). The CDR3 is 12 residues long. Trimming stripped 0 bases from V and 7 bases from J, with 8 bases between. CDR3 amino acids: CASSLDTAEQYF. CDR3 in DNA: TGTGCCAGCAGCTTGGATACTGCGGAGCAGTACTTC.

This clonotype is labeled medium-sized (0.01 to 0.1%). V usage is TRBV7-9 and J usage is TRBJ1-6, with a weak D call TRBD1 (6 bases). Between the trimmed V and J ends, which lost 3 bases and 11 bases, there was a span of 11 bases. The CDR3 is 13 amino acids. Germline V CDR1 and CDR2: SEHNR, FQNEAQ (reference sequence). CDR3 coding DNA: TGTGCCAGCAGCTTGCAGGGGTTTGCACCCCTCCACTTT. As protein: CASSLQGFAPLHF.

The V call is TRBV12-3 or TRBV12-4, the J call TRBJ2-5, with 10 nucleotides matching TRBD2. V lost 1 base to trimming and J lost 5 bases; unmatched junction nucleotides: 1. The CDR3 loop spans 14 amino acids. The CDR3 is CASSLGGLAETQYF. CDR3 nucleotides: TGTGCCAGCAGTTTAGGGGGACTAGCGGAGACCCAGTACTTC.

This clonotype is deemed large. The genes are TRBV11-2 and TRBJ2-1, with D perhaps TRBD2 (6 bases). Deletions cut 5 bases from V and 4 bases from J, with 15 bases between. This CDR3 is 15 amino acids long. From germline, CDR1 is SGHAT and CDR2 FQNNGV. CDR3 region: CASSPREIGYNEQFF. CDR3 nucleotide sequence: TGTGCCAGCAGCCCCCGGGAGATCGGGTACAATGAGCAGTTCTTC.

This rearrangement joins TRBV9 to TRBJ2-5, with TRBD2 matching over 10 bases. Trimming cost V 3 bases and J 0 bases; bases outside gene matches: 2. The CDR3 contains 15 residues. From germline, CDR1 is SGDLS and CDR2 YYNGEE. The CDR3 sequence: CASSAGLADQETQYF. For the CDR3, the DNA is TGTGCCAGCAGCGCCGGACTAGCGGACCAAGAGACCCAGTACTTC.